These 16 T cell receptor beta chains were sequenced from one sample in a study of T-cell reconstitution after alpha-beta-depleted transplantation in children. Unique molecular identifiers were incorporated when the TCRbeta library was constructed. TCRdb ran MiXCR on the PCR reads and lists one entry per CDR3 protein. The sample records about 830,000 distinct CDR3 sequences, 15% to 20% being singletons. Here the sequenced sample was PBMCs, mostly from graft donor cells, taken 360 days after TCRalphabeta/CD19-depleted stem cell transplant. The receptors here all came from a male patient between 5 and 17 years old who had a stem cell transplant for acute lymphoblastic leukemia, so the T cells may come from the graft donor.

This chain connects TRBV7-8 to TRBJ2-2; 8 bases are a match to TRBD2. Germline CDR1 is SGHVS and CDR2 is FQNEAQ. The CDR3 is made up of 15 amino acids. The ends lost 8 bases at V and 3 bases at J; junction bases unmatched: 8. The DNA for the CDR3 is TGTGCCAGCCGCGCCCCCGGGAGGGACACCGGGGAGCTGTTTTTT. This translates into CASRAPGRDTGELFF.

The chain uses TRBV6-5 and TRBJ2-7; 7 positions agree with TRBD1. Germline V gives CDR1 MNHEY, CDR2 SVGAGI. This CDR3 has 15 residues. With 4 bases clipped from V and 4 bases from J, the junction kept 10 bases outside the gene matches. The CDR3, as DNA: TGTGCCAGCAGTTGGGGGACAGCTATACTTTACGAGCAGTACTTC. This sequence encodes CASSWGTAILYEQYF.

V and J are TRBV20-1 and TRBJ1-5; tentatively, D is TRBD1 (5 bases). V gave up 5 bases and J gave up 3 bases, with 23 bases separating them. Germline V gene lookup returns CDR1 DFQATT and CDR2 SNEGSKA (reference sequence). The CDR3 runs to 17 residues. CDR3 nucleotide sequence: TGCAGTGCTCCGGGGTTCAGCGGGCTGGGGACCAATCAGCCCCAGCATTTT. Translation: CSAPGFSGLGTNQPQHF.

This chain joins TRBV5-1 and TRBJ2-7; no clear D gene. This CDR3 contains 15 residues. The V gene lost 0 bases and the J gene lost 0 bases, with 10 bases spanning the gap. Looked up from germline, CDR1 is SGHRS and CDR2 is YFSETQ. This CDR3 is CASSLEASLSYEQYF. CDR3 in DNA: TGCGCCAGCAGCTTGGAGGCCAGCCTCTCCTACGAGCAGTACTTC.

This clonotype has only a few counts. CDR3 sequence: CAISDRRRGRMNTEAFF. The CDR3 nucleotides read TGTGCCATCAGTGACCGACGACGGGGTAGAATGAACACTGAAGCTTTCTTT. The chain carries TRBV10-3 and TRBJ1-1; the D is unclear. With 3 bases removed from V and 0 bases from J, the gap between germline ends came to 17 bases. Germline V gives CDR1 ENHRY, CDR2 SYGVKD. The CDR3 runs to 17 residues.

The chain is built from TRBV5-1 and TRBJ2-7; possibly TRBD1 for D (5 bases). CDR1 SGHRS and CDR2 YFSETQ come from the germline V gene. This CDR3 is built from 12 residues. V gave up 3 bases and J gave up 6 bases, with 10 bases separating them. The CDR3: CASSSNRLEQYF. Here the CDR3 DNA reads TGCGCCAGCAGCTCAAACAGGCTCGAGCAGTACTTC.

This clonotype showed up just a few times. The chain combines TRBV12-3 or TRBV12-4 with TRBJ1-5; 7 bases fit TRBD1. Germline trimming cut 5 bases from V and 3 bases from J; bases unmatched to any gene: 7. The CDR3 is 15 residues long. The CDR3 DNA reads as TGTGCCAGCAGTCCAGGGGACAGTCACAATCAGCCCCAGCATTTT. Residues: CASSPGDSHNQPQHF.

Worth noting for this clonotype: Sequence at one end of the junction differs from germline and may be a read error. The chain uses TRBV25-1 and TRBJ2-6; the D is unclear. The CDR3 runs to 14 residues. The germline gives CDR1 MGHDK, CDR2 SYGVNS. The CDR3 sequence: CVSSVYSGANVLTF. As DNA, the CDR3 is TGTGTCAGCAGTGTCTACTCTGGGGCCAACGTCCTGACTTTC.

The chain is built from TRBV4-2 and TRBJ2-7; 7 bases line up with TRBD2. V was pared by 8 bases and J by 1 base, with 5 bases of the junction left unmatched. This CDR3 comprises 13 residues. Germline lookup yields CDR1 LGHNA and CDR2 YNFKEQ. CDR3: CASGSAGSYEQYF. In DNA form, the CDR3 reads TGTGCCAGCGGGTCAGCGGGGTCCTACGAGCAGTACTTC.

This clonotype was seen more than once but under ten times. This chain's CDR3 is CASRGDRGSYEQYF. The CDR3 nucleotides are TGTGCCAGCAGGGGCGACAGGGGGTCCTACGAGCAGTACTTC. This sequence joins TRBV6-1 and TRBJ2-7, with 9 bases aligning to TRBD1. CDR3 length: 14 residues. J lost 1 base, V lost 6 bases, and 4 bases had no gene match. The germline CDR1 and CDR2 sequences are MNHNS and SASEGT.

There are a few counts of this clonotype. The chain joins TRBV4-1 to TRBJ1-5; 8 bases are a match to TRBD1. Unmatched junction bases numbered 10, after V lost 3 bases and J lost 0 bases. Per germline, CDR1 MGHRA and CDR2 YSYEKL. This CDR3 has 18 residues. Written as DNA, the CDR3 is TGCGCCAGCAGCCATCCCAACAGGGGGATGATTAGCAATCAGCCCCAGCATTTT. This codes for CASSHPNRGMISNQPQHF.

V usage is TRBV19 and J usage is TRBJ1-2, with D perhaps TRBD1 (5 bases). This CDR3 is 15 amino acids long. Looked up from germline, CDR1 is LNHDA and CDR2 is SQIVND (reference sequence). V was trimmed by 3 bases and J by 4 bases, leaving 15 bases between them. The CDR3 nucleotides read TGTGCCAGTAGTATCCGACAGTTCTACATCTATGGCTACACCTTC. This translates into CASSIRQFYIYGYTF. The whole variable domain, filled in from reference TRBV19 and TRBJ1-2, reads DGGITQSPKYLFRKEGQNVTLSCEQNLNHDAMYWYRQDPGQGLRLIYYSQIVNDFQKGDIAEGYSVSREKKESFPLTVTSAQKNPTAFYLCASSIRQFYIYGYTFGSGTRLTVV.

The chain employs TRBV20-1 and TRBJ2-3, with 12 bases lining up with TRBD2. The trim removed 1 base at V and 7 bases at J, leaving 9 bases unmatched. Germline CDR1 is DFQATT and CDR2 is SNEGSKA (reference sequence). This CDR3 comprises 16 residues. The CDR3 is CSARGLAGGPPNTQYF. The CDR3, as DNA: TGCAGTGCTAGAGGCCTAGCGGGAGGGCCACCAAATACGCAGTATTTT.

This clonotype was recorded a few times. The rearrangement links TRBV29-1 to TRBJ1-2; D is possibly TRBD1 (5 bases). This CDR3 comprises 13 residues. The V end was cut by 3 bases, the J end by 2 bases, with 10 bases between. The germline V gene encodes CDR1 SQVTM and CDR2 ANQGSEA. The CDR3, as DNA: TGCAGCGTTGACACCGGGGCCAACTATGGCTACACCTTC. Protein product: CSVDTGANYGYTF.

The sample holds a few counts of this clonotype. The gene calls are TRBV4-1 and TRBJ2-1; 10 bases map to TRBD2. CDR3 length equals 16 residues. The ends lost 1 base at V and 5 bases at J; junction bases unmatched: 5. Germline V lookup: CDR1 MGHRA, CDR2 YSYEKL. The CDR3 nucleotides read TGCGCCAGCAGCCAAGGTAGCGGGAGGCGGGACAATGAGCAGTTCTTC. Protein: CASSQGSGRRDNEQFF.

The gene calls are TRBV27 and TRBJ2-7; D is uncertain. V lost 3 bases, J lost 2 bases, and 11 bases lay in between. The V gene's germline CDR1 is MNHEY and CDR2 SMNVEV (reference sequence). This CDR3 region has 14 residues. CDR3 protein: CASSLTLEAYEQYF. In DNA, the CDR3 is TGTGCCAGCAGTTTGACCCTAGAGGCCTACGAGCAGTACTTC.